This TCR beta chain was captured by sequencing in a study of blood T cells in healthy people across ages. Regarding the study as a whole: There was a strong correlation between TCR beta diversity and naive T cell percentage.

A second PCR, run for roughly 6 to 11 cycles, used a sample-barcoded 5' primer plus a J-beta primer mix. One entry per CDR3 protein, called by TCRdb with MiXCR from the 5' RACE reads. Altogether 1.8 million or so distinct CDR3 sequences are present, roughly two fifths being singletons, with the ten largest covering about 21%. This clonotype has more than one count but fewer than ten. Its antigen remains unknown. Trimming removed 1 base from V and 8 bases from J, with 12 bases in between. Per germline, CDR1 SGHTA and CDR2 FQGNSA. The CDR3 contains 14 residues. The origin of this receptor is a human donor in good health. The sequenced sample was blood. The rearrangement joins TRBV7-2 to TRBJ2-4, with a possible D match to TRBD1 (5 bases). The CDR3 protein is CASSLEGAGHIQYF. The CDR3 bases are TGTGCCAGCAGCTTAGAGGGTGCAGGGCACATTCAGTACTTC.